These 5 T cell receptor beta chains were all obtained from the same sample, sequenced in a study of cytomegalovirus exposure and HLA in healthy donors. The PCR was carried out with 60 Vbeta primers and 13 Jbeta primers. Here immunoSEQ multiplex PCR was the method, and the copy in TCRdb shows in-frame clones only, minus some. The repertoire holds about 140,000 clones, with around 75% as singletons. The sample taken for sequencing was PBMCs. The receptors shown here come from a female donor in good health and CMV-seronegative.

The rearrangement joins TRBV30 to TRBJ1-1, with TRBD1 as a possible D gene (5 bases). Germline V gives CDR1 GTSNPN, CDR2 SVGIG (reference sequence). The CDR3 loop spans 12 amino acids. Trimming stripped 0 bases from V and 10 bases from J, with 12 bases between. As DNA, the CDR3 is TGTGCCTGGAGTGTACCTCCGGGGGTAGCTTTCTTT. Amino acid sequence: CAWSVPPGVAFF. Full variable domain (rest looked up from reference TRBV30 and TRBJ1-1): SQTIHQWPATLVQPVGSPLSLECTVEGTSNPNLYWYRQAAGRGLQLLFYSVGIGQISSEVPQNLSASRPQDRQFILSSKKLLLSDSGFYLCAWSVPPGVAFFGQGTRLTVV.

J is TRBJ2-3 and V is TRBV12-5; 7 bases match TRBD2. Unmatched junction bases numbered 5, after V lost 6 bases and J lost 2 bases. CDR1 is LGHNT and CDR2 is FRNRAP in the germline V gene. The CDR3 contains 14 residues. In DNA form, the CDR3 reads TGTGCTAGTGGATGGCGGGAGTTCACAGATACGCAGTATTTT. Translated: CASGWREFTDTQYF.

The chain links TRBV6-4 to TRBJ2-3; 9 bases are a match to TRBD2. The ends lost 0 bases at V and 4 bases at J; junction bases unmatched: 8. The germline gives CDR1 MRHNA, CDR2 SNTAGT. The length of the CDR3 is 17 residues. The CDR3 DNA reads TGTGCCAGCAGTGACTCGAAAGCGGGAGGTGGGGCAGATACGCAGTATTTT. Protein: CASSDSKAGGGADTQYF.

The rearrangement uses TRBV5-1 and TRBJ1-2, with 10 nucleotides matching TRBD1. Germline CDR1 is SGHRS and CDR2 is YFSETQ. This CDR3 is built from 15 residues. Trimming removed 0 bases from V and 8 bases from J; junction bases left unmatched: 7. The CDR3 here is CASSLAGTGVEGYTF. DNA for the CDR3: TGCGCCAGCAGCTTGGCCGGGACAGGGGTGGAGGGCTACACCTTC. Drawing the rest from reference TRBV5-1 and TRBJ1-2, the complete variable domain is KAGVTQTPRYLIKTRGQQVTLSCSPISGHRSVSWYQQTPGQGLQFLFEYFSETQRNKGNFPGRFSGRQFSNSRSEMNVSTLELGDSALYLCASSLAGTGVEGYTFGSGTRLTVV.

The sample holds one count of this clone. V and J are TRBV4-1 and TRBJ2-2; 9 positions match TRBD1. Per the germline V gene, CDR1 is MGHRA and CDR2 is YSYEKL. Unmatched junction bases numbered 10, after V lost 1 base and J lost 4 bases. The CDR3 is made up of 18 amino acids. CDR3: CASSQAFPGQGATGELFF. The CDR3 coding sequence is TGCGCCAGCAGCCAAGCTTTCCCGGGACAGGGAGCCACCGGGGAGCTGTTTTTT.